This TCR beta chain came from a study of long-term antiretroviral therapy in people with HIV. Across the study: The earliest specimens came about a decade ahead of the 2015 immediate-ART recommendation. Study results and caveats: Data on ART adherence, viral resistance or therapy changes were unavailable. Control repertoires displayed wider CDR3 length ranges than the HIV repertoires.

J lost 9 bases, V lost 3 bases, and 4 bases had no gene match. This CDR3 comprises 15 residues. Germline V gene sequence: CDR1 SEHNR, CDR2 FQNEAQ (reference sequence). The run of the v3.0 immunoSEQ assay was at survey level. Sequencing set out to capture about 35,000-55,000 T-cell genomes per sample. Clones were sequenced by immunoSEQ multiplex PCR, and TCRdb holds only the in-frame ones, with some missing. This table has tens of thousands of clones, approximately 90% appearing once. As for this clone: Its target is unknown.

The input for sequencing was unsorted PBMCs, taken 0.6 years after starting antiretroviral therapy. The receptor was derived from a man in his fifties or sixties with HIV. The J gene is TRBJ2-1, the V gene TRBV7-9, with 14 bases fitting TRBD2. The CDR3 protein is CASSLTSGGAIEQFF. CDR3 bases: TGTGCCAGCAGCTTGACTAGCGGGGGGGCGATTGAGCAGTTCTTC.